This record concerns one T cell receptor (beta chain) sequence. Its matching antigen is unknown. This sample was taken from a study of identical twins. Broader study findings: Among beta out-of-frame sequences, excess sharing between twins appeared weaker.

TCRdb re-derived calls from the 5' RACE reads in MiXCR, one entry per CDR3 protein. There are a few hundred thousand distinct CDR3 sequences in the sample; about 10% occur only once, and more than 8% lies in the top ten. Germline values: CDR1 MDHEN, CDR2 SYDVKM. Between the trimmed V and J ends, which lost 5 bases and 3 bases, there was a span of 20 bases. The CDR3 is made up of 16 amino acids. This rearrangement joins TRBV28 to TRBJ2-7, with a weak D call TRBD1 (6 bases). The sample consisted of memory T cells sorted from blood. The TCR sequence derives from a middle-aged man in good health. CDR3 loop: CASSTTTGPIYYEQYF. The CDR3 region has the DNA TGTGCCAGCAGTACTACCACAGGGCCAATATACTACGAGCAGTACTTC.